This T cell receptor (beta chain) was sequenced for a study of blood T cell repertoires in COVID-19. A few counts support this clone. This sample also contains other DNA sequences that code for the same CDR3. Trimming took 5 bases from V and 1 from J; bases not matched to a gene: 3. This CDR3 has 14 residues. Germline V gene lookup returns CDR1 SEHNR and CDR2 FQNEAQ (reference sequence). Method: immunoSEQ multiplex PCR; TCRdb's copy keeps in-frame clones and lacks some. In the table there are about 270,000 clones, around 92% of which are singletons. The genes are TRBV7-9 and TRBJ2-3; 7 bases agree with TRBD2. Material for sequencing was peripheral blood. The TCR sequence derives from a person under 35 with COVID-19, enrolled during active disease. The CDR3, as DNA: TGTGCCAGCAGCCCCCGGGGGGGCACAGATACGCAGTATTTT. Residues: CASSPRGGTDTQYF.